A single T cell receptor (beta chain) is shown here with its context. The antigen it binds to is not known. Qualities for individual bases were not recorded, and no much larger clone is one base off. The data were obtained in a study of blood T cell repertoires in COVID-19 (dated by TCRdb to the early 2020s). About the investigation overall: Collaborator samples came from the United States, Italy and Spain and covered acute and convalescent phases of COVID-19. The material from the prospective study consisted of cDNA or gDNA derived from T cells, B-cell-depleted T cells, or PBMCs. Subjects who had been exposed to COVID-19, were actively infected with it, or had recovered from it provided the deeply sampled blood TCRbeta repertoires that made up the dataset. A freely available public database, intended as a resource for researchers studying the immune response to SARS-CoV-2, is where the repertoires were released. The samples were drawn from the first 160 participants of the ongoing ImmuneRACE study and from 1,254 subjects provided by 6 global collaborators. A de-identified subject ID, COVID-19 status, age in years and sex were almost always included in the sample metadata. Where available, HLA class I and class II types were taken from metadata supplied by the sample provider and were not determined by assay-based typing.

Study-wide findings and limitations: How much clinical and demographic metadata was included differed by source and by participant, and the metadata was provided uncurated.

V loses 2 bases of germline sequence and J loses 0 bases, and the interval between the two ends is 13 bases. From the germline V gene, CDR1 is SQVTM and CDR2 is ANQGSEA. The CDR3 has 15 amino acids, counting the end cysteine and phenylalanine. The CDR3 DNA has 45 bases and is translated from base 1. TCRbeta CDR3 regions were amplified from genomic DNA using the immunoSEQ Assay, a bias-controlled multiplex PCR. The original methods were these. Nucleated cell counts per sample were estimated from amplification of reference gene primers within the assay. To quantify the absolute abundance of each unique TCRbeta CDR3 rearrangement, sequence reads were collapsed and filtered. For each sample, productive Simpson clonality was calculated by taking the square root of Simpson's diversity index across productive rearrangements. Here the immuneACCESS table is served through TCRdb, limited to in-frame sequences with V and J called. Missing clones are a known gap in these copies; in checked studies unresolved V genes cover under half, and the rest lacks a known reason. For V, J and clone size, that table is used; D and trimming come from the DNA. In this sample the table shows about 350,000 clones, more than 70% of which occur a single time. The top ten clonotypes cover less than 5% of the sample.

At one collaborating source in Seattle, patients were enrolled during active infection and were followed longitudinally through the course of disease. The collaborating institutions used their own protocols to collect whole blood in K2EDTA tubes. For TCRbeta analysis, collaborator samples were shipped as frozen whole blood, as isolated PBMCs, or as DNA extracted from either sample type. Input material: peripheral blood. The sequence was obtained from a woman aged 55-75 years with COVID-19, enrolled during active disease. The rearrangement joined TRBV29-1 to TRBJ1-1; a confident D gene designation cannot be given. The DNA sequence is TGCAGCGTTGAAATCTACAGCCTTATGAACACTGAAGCTTTCTTT. Its coded protein is CSVEIYSLMNTEAFF. Here the CDR3 is joined to the reference TRBV29-1 and TRBJ1-1 genes, and the full variable domain is: SAVISQKPSRDICQRGTSLTIQCQVDSQVTMMFWYRQQPGQSLTLIATANQGSEATYESGFVIDKFPISRPNLTFSTLTVSNMSPEDSSIYLCSVEIYSLMNTEAFFGQGTRLTVV.